One and the same sample provided the 31 T cell receptor beta chains below, sequenced in a study of T cell repertoires in cytomegalovirus infection. Using its own MiXCR run on the reads, TCRdb lists one record per CDR3 protein. The table shows under 200,000 distinct CDR3 sequences, with less than 25% occurring only once. Their antigens remain unidentified. This specimen consisted of CD8+ T cells from cultured PBMCs, obtained from culture after CMV antigen stimulation. Receptor source: a human donor in good health (CMV status not recorded). Some clones in this sample may be carry-over from other donors' samples.

The V gene is TRBV2, the J gene TRBJ2-7; D not resolved. This CDR3 spans 15 amino acids. V was shortened by 1 base and J by 0 bases, with 10 bases between the two germline ends. The germline V gene encodes CDR1 SNHLY and CDR2 FYNNEI. The CDR3 is CASSEETLSSYEQYF. The CDR3 DNA reads TGTGCCAGCAGTGAAGAGACGTTGAGCTCCTACGAGCAGTACTTC.

This clonotype was recorded a few times. The chain joins TRBV7-8 to TRBJ1-1, with a tentative D call TRBD1 (6 bases). V gave up 5 bases and J gave up 1 base, with 17 bases separating them. Germline assignment: CDR1 SGHVS and CDR2 FQNEAQ. CDR3 size: 16 residues. CDR3 sequence: CASSPPEQGKNTEAFF. The CDR3, as DNA: TGTGCCAGCAGCCCCCCCGAACAGGGAAAGAACACTGAAGCTTTCTTT.

The chain couples TRBV12-3 or TRBV12-4 to TRBJ1-1; D unresolved. The CDR3 is 14 residues long. V was shortened by 6 bases and J by 3 bases, with 14 bases between the two germline ends. The CDR3 coding sequence is TGTGCCAGCAGCCCCGGATTTAAGGACACTGAAGCTTTCTTT. Translating gives CASSPGFKDTEAFF.

Only a few counts were recorded for this clonotype. Possible read error: a much larger clone is one base away. The chain combines TRBV7-9 with TRBJ2-1; D not certain. The CDR3 spans 14 residues. The germline gives CDR1 SEHNR, CDR2 FQNEAQ (reference sequence). V was trimmed by 5 bases and J by 9 bases, leaving 17 bases between them. In DNA, the CDR3 is TGTGCCAGCAGCCCCCCGGGCTTCACGAGTGAGCAGTTCTTC. As protein: CASSPPGFTSEQFF. The entire variable domain, with the rest obtained from reference TRBV7-9 and TRBJ2-1, is as follows: DTGVSQNPRHKITKRGQNVTFRCDPISEHNRLYWYRQTLGQGPEFLTYFQNEAQLEKSRLLSDRFSAERPKGSFSTLEIQRTEQGDSAMYLCASSPPGFTSEQFFGPGTRLTVL.

This clonotype showed up just a few times. V usage is TRBV7-8 and J usage is TRBJ2-2, with TRBD1 matching over 7 bases. Trimming took 4 bases from V and 1 from J; bases not matched to a gene: 6. This CDR3 contains 16 residues. The germline gives CDR1 SGHVS, CDR2 FQNEAQ. The CDR3 DNA is TGTGCCAGCAGCTCCCCAGGGGGACGGAACACCGGGGAGCTGTTTTTT. This sequence encodes CASSSPGGRNTGELFF.

The table lists this clonotype with a few counts. For the CDR3, the DNA is TGTGCCTGGAGTGTGGAAGGGGGAAATGAGCAGTTCTTC. It translates to CAWSVEGGNEQFF. V usage is TRBV30 and J usage is TRBJ2-1; the D gene is possibly TRBD1 (6 bases). CDR3 length equals 13 residues. Germline CDR1 is GTSNPN and CDR2 is SVGIG (reference sequence). V was clipped by 0 bases and J by 7 bases, with 10 bases between them.

The CDR3 spells CASSLAGALEEGNQPQHF. In DNA form, the CDR3 reads TGTGCCAGCAGCTTAGCGGGGGCCCTAGAAGAAGGCAATCAGCCCCAGCATTTT. The chain recombines TRBV7-6 with TRBJ1-5, with D perhaps matching TRBD1 (6 bases). V lost 0 bases to trimming and J lost 2 bases, with 17 bases between them. This CDR3 contains 18 residues. The germline gives CDR1 SGHVS, CDR2 FNYEAQ.

This clonotype has only a few counts. The V call is TRBV12-3 or TRBV12-4, the J call TRBJ2-2; no clear D gene. The CDR3 covers 13 residues. V dropped 3 bases and J dropped 13 bases, with 15 bases sitting between them. The CDR3 nucleotides are TGTGCCAGCAGTTTCTTTAGGACCGTAGGGCTGTTTTTT. This translates into CASSFFRTVGLFF.

DNA for the CDR3: TGTGCCAGCAGTTACTCGATGAGGGACTATGGCTACACCTTC. It encodes CASSYSMRDYGYTF. The chain employs TRBV6-5 and TRBJ1-2; no reliable D call. V gave up 0 bases and J gave up 3 bases, with 8 bases separating them. Looked up from germline, CDR1 is MNHEY and CDR2 is SVGAGI. CDR3 length: 14 residues.

This clonotype showed up just a few times. The V and J genes are TRBV7-9 and TRBJ2-3; either TRBD1 or TRBD2 may fit D (6 bases each). This CDR3 has 15 amino acids. V was pared by 1 base and J by 0 bases, with 8 bases between. Germline loops: CDR1 SEHNR, CDR2 FQNEAQ (reference sequence). CDR3 coding DNA: TGTGCCAGCAGCTTAGTAGGGGGGAGCACAGATACGCAGTATTTT. As protein: CASSLVGGSTDTQYF.

This chain joins TRBV2 and TRBJ2-7; TRBD1 or TRBD2 may be the D gene (5 bases each). Trimming stripped 2 bases from V and 5 bases from J, with 13 bases between. CDR3 length: 14 amino acids. Germline V gives CDR1 SNHLY, CDR2 FYNNEI. Here the CDR3 reads CASSELGETDEQYF. The CDR3 DNA reads TGTGCCAGCAGTGAACTTGGGGAGACAGACGAGCAGTACTTC.

The gene calls are TRBV6-5 and TRBJ2-2, with 11 nucleotides matching TRBD1. Losses at the gene ends were 10 bases for V and 5 bases for J; bases not matched to a gene: 9. This CDR3 is built from 15 residues. Germline CDR1 MNHEY, CDR2 SVGAGI. The CDR3 region is CATGQGAAGTGELFF. The CDR3, as DNA: TGTGCCACCGGACAGGGGGCCGCCGGGACCGGGGAGCTGTTTTTT.

The rearrangement uses TRBV7-8 and TRBJ2-5, with D possibly being TRBD1 (6 bases). Trimming stripped 5 bases from V and 0 bases from J, with 13 bases between. The germline gives CDR1 SGHVS, CDR2 FQNEAQ. The CDR3 runs to 15 residues. In nucleotides, the CDR3 is TGTGCCAGCAGCGTCGGACAGAGGTACCAAGAGACCCAGTACTTC. The encoded protein is CASSVGQRYQETQYF.

The CDR3 loop is CASIPQGGQFNNEQFF. CDR3 DNA sequence: TGTGCCAGCATCCCCCAGGGGGGCCAATTCAACAATGAGCAGTTCTTC. This sequence joins TRBV7-8 and TRBJ2-1; D may be TRBD1 (7 bases). CDR1 and CDR2 (germline): SGHVS, FQNEAQ. The length of the CDR3 is 16 residues. Trimming removed 7 bases at V and 5 bases at J, with 21 bases between.

This rearrangement joins TRBV12-3 or TRBV12-4 to TRBJ2-7; no reliable D call. Trimming removed 7 bases at V and 4 bases at J, with 17 bases between. The CDR3 runs 14 residues. The DNA of the CDR3 is TGTGCCAGCACCGATTGGACGCTGGGATACGAGCAGTACTTC. Translating it yields CASTDWTLGYEQYF.

This clonotype turned up a few times. The chain joins TRBV4-1 to TRBJ1-2; maybe TRBD1 (5 bases). Per germline, CDR1 MGHRA and CDR2 YSYEKL. The ends were cut back, 3 bases at V and 1 base at J, with 12 bases in the middle. The length of the CDR3 is 15 residues. The CDR3 bases are TGCGCCAGCAGCCAGGGGGACGGGAGTAACTATGGCTACACCTTC. Its translation: CASSQGDGSNYGYTF.

The J gene is TRBJ2-2, the V gene TRBV27, with D uncertain. Germline CDR1 is MNHEY and CDR2 is SMNVEV (reference sequence). The germline V and J ends were trimmed by 2 bases and 3 bases, with 7 bases remaining between them. The CDR3 extends over 14 amino acids. Written as DNA, the CDR3 is TGTGCCAGCAGTTTAGGAATAGACACCGGGGAGCTGTTTTTT. Amino acids: CASSLGIDTGELFF.

This clonotype was observed a handful of times. CDR3 in DNA: TGTGCCAGCAGTTTCCCCGGGGGGGAGACCCAGTACTTC. Translation gives CASSFPGGETQYF. V is TRBV12-3 or TRBV12-4 and J is TRBJ2-5; 7 bases agree with TRBD2. This CDR3 is 13 amino acids long. Trimming at V came to 3 bases and at J to 5 bases, leaving 3 bases not matched to a gene.

This clonotype was observed a handful of times. This chain connects TRBV7-9 to TRBJ2-7, with D perhaps TRBD1 (6 bases). This CDR3 has 15 residues. Germline assignment: CDR1 SEHNR and CDR2 FQNEAQ (reference sequence). Trimming stripped 4 bases from V and 5 bases from J, with 18 bases between. The CDR3 DNA follows: TGTGCCAGCAGCTACGGGACAACCGGGGACCACGAGCAGTACTTC. It translates to CASSYGTTGDHEQYF.

The rearrangement uses TRBV7-9 and TRBJ1-2, with D perhaps TRBD1 (6 bases). The V and J ends lost 7 bases and 6 bases respectively, with 15 bases between them. Germline CDR1 is SEHNR and CDR2 is FQNEAQ (reference sequence). This CDR3 has 13 residues. The CDR3, as DNA: TGTGCCAGCAACGGAGGGGGTAGAGATGGCTACACCTTC. Translating gives CASNGGGRDGYTF. Using reference TRBV7-9 and TRBJ1-2 for the parts outside the CDR3, the full variable domain is DTGVSQNPRHKITKRGQNVTFRCDPISEHNRLYWYRQTLGQGPEFLTYFQNEAQLEKSRLLSDRFSAERPKGSFSTLEIQRTEQGDSAMYLCASNGGGRDGYTFGSGTRLTVV.

This clonotype has only a few counts. The chain has TRBV7-6 and TRBJ2-5; maybe TRBD1 (6 bases). Germline V lookup: CDR1 SGHVS, CDR2 FNYEAQ. V lost 2 bases and J lost 2, with 12 bases in between. The CDR3 covers 15 residues. The CDR3 DNA reads as TGTGCCAGCAGCTTACGACAGGCGAGACAAGAGACCCAGTACTTC. It translates to CASSLRQARQETQYF.

The gene calls are TRBV10-3 and TRBJ1-1; 9 bases are a match to TRBD1. J gave up 2 bases and V 6 bases, and 4 bases lay outside the gene matches. Per the germline V gene, CDR1 is ENHRY and CDR2 is SYGVKD. The CDR3 loop spans 14 amino acids. CDR3 sequence (DNA): TGTGCCATCAGAGAGACAGGGGGAAACACTGAAGCTTTCTTT. Protein sequence: CAIRETGGNTEAFF.

V gene TRBV7-6 combines with J gene TRBJ2-1; 10 bases line up with TRBD2. The CDR3 is 16 amino acids. The germline gives CDR1 SGHVS, CDR2 FNYEAQ. The V gene end was trimmed by 4 bases and the J gene end by 2 bases; junction bases not matched to a gene: 5. CDR3: CASSSPTSGAYNEQFF. CDR3 bases: TGTGCCAGCAGCTCCCCCACTAGCGGGGCCTACAATGAGCAGTTCTTC.

This clonotype was seen a handful of times. V gene TRBV12-3 or TRBV12-4 combines with J gene TRBJ1-4; no definite D call. The CDR3 contains 14 residues. V shed 1 base and J shed 8 bases, with 11 bases lying between them. The CDR3 loop reads CASSLGGREEKLFF. CDR3 coding DNA: TGTGCCAGCAGTTTAGGCGGAAGAGAGGAAAAACTGTTTTTT.

This clonotype appeared many times. V usage is TRBV7-2 and J usage is TRBJ2-7; 9 bases are shared with TRBD2. V lost 1 base to trimming and J lost 4 bases; unmatched junction nucleotides: 2. The CDR3 spans 14 residues. Germline lookup yields CDR1 SGHTA and CDR2 FQGNSA. DNA for the CDR3: TGTGCCAGCAGCTTAGGGCTAGCGGGGTACGAGCAGTACTTC. Its protein product is CASSLGLAGYEQYF.

V usage is TRBV7-9 and J usage is TRBJ2-7; possibly TRBD1 or TRBD2 for D (5 bases each). CDR3 size: 16 residues. The ends were cut back, 5 bases at V and 0 bases at J, with 17 bases in the middle. Germline loops: CDR1 SEHNR, CDR2 FQNEAQ (reference sequence). The CDR3 sequence is CASSLPQTGRSYEQYF. CDR3 DNA sequence: TGTGCCAGCAGCCTACCCCAAACGGGACGCTCCTACGAGCAGTACTTC.

In this sample, this clonotype turned up a few times. The chain is built from TRBV5-6 and TRBJ1-6, with unresolved D. V shed 0 bases and J shed 1 base, with 5 bases lying between them. In germline, CDR1 is SGHDT, CDR2 YYEEEE. The CDR3 is made up of 15 amino acids. The CDR3 spells CASSLGRSYNSPLHF. CDR3 DNA sequence: TGTGCCAGCAGCTTGGGACGGTCCTATAATTCACCCCTCCACTTT.

The chain is built from TRBV4-3 and TRBJ2-2; tentatively, D is TRBD2 (5 bases). The V and J ends lost 5 bases and 1 base respectively, with 11 bases between them. CDR1 is LGHNA and CDR2 is YSLEER in the germline V gene. The CDR3 length is 15 residues. CDR3 DNA: TGCGCCAGCAGCACCACTAGACTGAACACCGGGGAGCTGTTTTTT. Translation: CASSTTRLNTGELFF.

This chain connects TRBV7-3 to TRBJ2-6; maybe TRBD1 (6 bases). Trimming took 6 bases from V and 2 from J, leaving 11 bases between them. Germline V gene sequence: CDR1 SGHTA, CDR2 FQGTGA. The CDR3 contains 15 residues. DNA of the CDR3: TGTGCCAGCAGGTCCGCAGGGGCTGGGGCCAACGTCCTGACTTTC. Amino acids: CASRSAGAGANVLTF.

This clonotype has only a few counts. The chain carries TRBV4-1 and TRBJ1-1; 10 nucleotides agree with TRBD1. Germline CDR1 and CDR2: MGHRA and YSYEKL. V was pared by 4 bases and J by 5 bases, with 7 bases of the junction left unmatched. This CDR3 spans 15 amino acids. The CDR3 coding sequence is TGCGCCAGCAGCCCTGGGGACAGGGGATCAACTGAAGCTTTCTTT. Translated: CASSPGDRGSTEAFF.

The chain combines TRBV25-1 with TRBJ1-2; 10 bases align to TRBD1. The CDR3 has 14 residues. The V and J ends lost 5 bases and 7 bases, in that order; junction bases with no gene match: 7. Germline CDR1 is MGHDK and CDR2 is SYGVNS. The CDR3 reads CASSSGTGVIGYTF. In DNA, the CDR3 is TGTGCCAGCAGTTCCGGGACAGGGGTTATTGGCTACACCTTC.